Below, one T cell receptor beta chain is given with its context. V was trimmed by 0 bases and J by 10 bases, leaving 12 bases between them. Germline values: CDR1 LNHNV, CDR2 YYDKDF (reference sequence). This CDR3 has 14 residues. The table came from immunoSEQ multiplex PCR; TCRdb's copy has only in-frame clones and leaves some out. The sample shows approximately 120,000 clones, about 71% of them seen only once. This specimen comes from a study of shared clonotypes between healthy human individuals. The sequence was obtained from a woman under 40 in good health. Sample: memory CD8+ T cells sorted from blood. Documented subset: CD45RO+ cells pooled with CCR7-negative TemRA cells. J is TRBJ1-4 and V is TRBV15; tentative D call: TRBD1 (6 bases). The CDR3 loop is CATSRESGDGKLFF. For the CDR3, the DNA is TGTGCCACCAGCAGAGAGTCAGGGGATGGAAAACTGTTTTTT.